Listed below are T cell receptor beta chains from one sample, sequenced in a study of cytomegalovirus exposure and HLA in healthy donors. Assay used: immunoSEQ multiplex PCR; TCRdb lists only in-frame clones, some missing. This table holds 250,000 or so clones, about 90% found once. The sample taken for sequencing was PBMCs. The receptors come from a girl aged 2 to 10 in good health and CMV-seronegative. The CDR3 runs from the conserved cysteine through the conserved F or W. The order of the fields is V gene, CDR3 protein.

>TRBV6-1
CASSLGGAQYEQYF
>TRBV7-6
CASSPRGGANVLTF
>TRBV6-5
CASSYNTGSYEQYF
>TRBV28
CASSPPPPRRGEQYF
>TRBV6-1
CASSEGRDYEQYF
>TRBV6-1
CASSEALYRVVGELFF
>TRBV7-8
CASSFKTSPYEQYF
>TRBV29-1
CSVEGGTGTRTTYEQYF
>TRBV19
CASSTRDLSYEQYF
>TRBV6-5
CASSRLRGQPQHF
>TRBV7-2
CASSLGRSSYEQYF
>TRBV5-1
CASYDGRGGLNTGELFF
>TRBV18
CASTLEANVYGYTF
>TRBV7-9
CASSREETQYF
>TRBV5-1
CASSLAPSGTNTGELFF
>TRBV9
CASSGGLAGGSSYNEQFF
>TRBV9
CASSGRSGVYNEQFF
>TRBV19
CASSPTGNTEAFF
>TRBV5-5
CASSLEPGRDTEAFF
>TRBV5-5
CASSLGQGAVAFF
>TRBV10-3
CAISESPGTDNSPLHF
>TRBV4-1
CASSHATGRGDTGELFF
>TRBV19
CASSPTVLLSTDTQYF
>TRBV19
CASSSLGGLGGRIYEQYF
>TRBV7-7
CASSPSGTDTQYF
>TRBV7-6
CASSKRETQYF
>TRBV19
CASSVGGSYEQYF
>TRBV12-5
CASGLGLAGGDTQYF
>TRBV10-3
CAITKDNSEAFF
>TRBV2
CASSYLREGETQYF
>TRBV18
CASSPSSGTGTYEQYF
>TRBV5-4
CASSALAGRAYEQYF
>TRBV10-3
CAIKRAESSGANVLTF
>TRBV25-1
CASSPAGILSYEQYF
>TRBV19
CASKTGTGGYEQYF